Listed here are 14 T cell receptor beta chains from one sample, sequenced in a study of monozygotic twins with inflammatory bowel disease. Reprocessing the 5' RACE reads, TCRdb reports a single entry for every CDR3 protein and omits DNA. This table holds 150,000 to 200,000 distinct CDR3 sequences. Sequencing was done on a sample of blood. The receptors originated from a human donor with ulcerative colitis or Crohn's disease, or a healthy co-twin of an affected twin (not recorded which).

The chain couples TRBV19 to TRBJ1-5; the TCRdb call, TRBD1, lacks DNA for checking. This CDR3 is built from 14 residues. Germline CDR1 reads LNHDA; CDR2 reads SQIVND (reference sequence). The CDR3 reads CASRTTGLNQPQHF.

The chain joins TRBV6-5 to TRBJ1-3; TCRdb outputs TRBD1, but without DNA this stays unchecked. CDR1 and CDR2 (germline): MNHEY, SVGAGI. The CDR3 loop spans 17 amino acids. The CDR3 loop reads CASSSPHRGASGNTIYF.

J is TRBJ2-2 and V is TRBV7-7; the D call of TRBD2 rests on TCRdb alone, since no DNA is present to check it. The germline V gene encodes CDR1 SSHAT and CDR2 FNYEAQ (reference sequence). This CDR3 contains 18 residues. Here the CDR3 reads CASSPRLTTSLNTGELFF.

CDR3 loop: CSQGGLSEDTQYF. This chain uses TRBV20-1 with TRBJ2-3; without DNA, the TCRdb call of TRBD1 cannot be checked. The CDR3 is 13 residues long. Looked up from germline, CDR1 is DFQATT and CDR2 is SNEGSKA (reference sequence).

This chain's CDR3 is CASSLLMGAGYEQYF. The chain uses TRBV4-2 and TRBJ2-7; TCRdb lists TRBD1, though no DNA is available to test this call. The germline gives CDR1 LGHNA, CDR2 YNFKEQ. This CDR3 region has 15 residues.

The V gene is TRBV5-1, the J gene TRBJ2-7; without DNA, the TCRdb call of TRBD1 cannot be checked. Looked up from germline, CDR1 is SGHRS and CDR2 is YFSETQ. This CDR3 is 15 amino acids long. CDR3: CASRPGQAYSYEQYF. Variable domain in full (rest from reference TRBV5-1 and TRBJ2-7): KAGVTQTPRYLIKTRGQQVTLSCSPISGHRSVSWYQQTPGQGLQFLFEYFSETQRNKGNFPGRFSGRQFSNSRSEMNVSTLELGDSALYLCASRPGQAYSYEQYFGPGTRLTVT.

The chain carries TRBV28 and TRBJ2-2; TCRdb picks TRBD1, but there is no DNA to check that call. In germline, CDR1 is MDHEN, CDR2 SYDVKM. The length of the CDR3 is 15 residues. This chain's CDR3 is CASSFPGGFAGELFF.

V is TRBV6-5 and J is TRBJ2-2; TCRdb's D call, TRBD1, is unchecked because there is no DNA. In germline, CDR1 is MNHEY, CDR2 SVGAGI. This CDR3 comprises 17 residues. The CDR3 sequence is CASSHHGGGYATGELFF.

The V gene is TRBV7-2, the J gene TRBJ2-1; with no DNA, the TCRdb D assignment of TRBD1 cannot be verified. Germline loops: CDR1 SGHTA, CDR2 FQGNSA. The CDR3 runs to 13 residues. The CDR3 loop is CASSLNPFREQFF.

V is TRBV10-3 and J is TRBJ1-2. The CDR3 contains 13 residues. The V gene's germline CDR1 is ENHRY and CDR2 SYGVKD. CDR3 in amino acids: CAISESKYYGYTF.

The chain carries TRBV7-6 and TRBJ2-3; the TCRdb call, TRBD2, lacks DNA for checking. The CDR3 extends over 17 amino acids. Germline V CDR1 and CDR2: SGHVS, FNYEAQ. The CDR3 here is CASSPKSGSWSTDTQYF.

CDR3 protein: CASSPGFQETQYF. The chain has TRBV4-3 and TRBJ2-5. The germline V gene has CDR1 LGHNA and CDR2 YSLEER. The length of the CDR3 is 13 residues.

V gene TRBV3-1 combines with J gene TRBJ1-1. Germline lookup yields CDR1 LGHDT and CDR2 YNNKEL (reference sequence). The CDR3 covers 15 residues. CDR3 amino acids: CASSPRASGNTEAFF. The full variable domain, with the rest looked up from reference TRBV3-1 and TRBJ1-1, is DTAVSQTPKYLVTQMGNDKSIKCEQNLGHDTMYWYKQDSKKFLKIMFSYNNKELIINETVPNRFSPKSPDKAHLNLHINSLELGDSAVYFCASSPRASGNTEAFFGQGTRLTVV.

The chain carries TRBV19 and TRBJ2-1; TCRdb picks TRBD2, but there is no DNA to check that call. Germline CDR1 reads LNHDA; CDR2 reads SQIVND (reference sequence). The CDR3 covers 15 residues. CDR3 sequence reads: CASTLTSGGHNEQFF.